This T cell receptor (beta chain) is drawn from a study of shared clonotypes between healthy human individuals. TCRdb's copy holds only in-frame clones and misses some; the assay was immunoSEQ multiplex PCR. Of around 2.1 million clones in the sample, around 93% were seen once. Naive CD8 cells comprised CD45RO-negative, CCR7-positively selected cells, excluding terminally differentiated effector memory CD45RA+ cells. The CDR3 extends over 15 amino acids. Trimming took 5 bases from V and 4 from J, leaving 17 bases between them. Germline assignment: CDR1 SEHNR and CDR2 FQNEAQ (reference sequence). Sequences were obtained from naive CD8+ T cells from PBMCs. This chain uses TRBV7-9 with TRBJ1-2; D is ambiguous. The receptor's source is a man younger than 35 in good health. Some clones in this sample may be carry-over from other donors' samples. In nucleotides, the CDR3 is TGTGCCAGCAGCGGCGAAGGTGGTAGCGCCTATGGCTACACCTTC. Its protein is CASSGEGGSAYGYTF.